The 26 T cell receptor beta chains reported below all come from one sample, sequenced in a study of cytomegalovirus exposure and HLA in healthy donors. The PCR made use of 60 Vbeta and 13 Jbeta primers. The method was immunoSEQ multiplex PCR; TCRdb's version includes in-frame clones alone and lacks a portion of them. The clone table shows 53,000 or so clones, with the ten largest holding roughly 5.5%. The sample was PBMCs. Every receptor here comes from a male donor in good health and CMV-seropositive.

As DNA, the CDR3 is TGTGCCAGCAGCTTAATGGTTAGCACTGAAGCTTTCTTT. Translation gives CASSLMVSTEAFF. The chain has TRBV7-7 and TRBJ1-1; D is unclear. The CDR3 contains 13 residues. The V end lost 2 bases, the J end lost 4 bases, and 8 bases lay between the germline ends. Germline CDR1 SSHAT, CDR2 FNYEAQ (reference sequence).

This chain connects TRBV7-2 to TRBJ2-1; 12 positions agree with TRBD2. The CDR3 runs 14 residues. Germline V gives CDR1 SGHTA, CDR2 FQGNSA. V shed 5 bases, J shed 7 bases, and the junction held 3 bases outside the gene matches. The CDR3 here is CASSRLAGVNEQFF. For the CDR3, the DNA is TGTGCCAGCAGCCGACTAGCGGGGGTTAATGAGCAGTTCTTC.

The rearrangement uses TRBV7-2 and TRBJ1-5; D perhaps matches TRBD1 (6 bases). The CDR3 totals 18 residues. Germline V gene data show CDR1 as SGHTA and CDR2 as FQGNSA. V lost 1 base and J lost 0, with 16 bases in between. The CDR3 coding sequence is TGTGCCAGCAGCTTAGGGATGGGGGCGTCGGGTAGCAATCAGCCCCAGCATTTT. Protein sequence: CASSLGMGASGSNQPQHF.

The chain carries TRBV6-6 and TRBJ1-5; D gene uncertain. The V gene lost 5 bases and the J gene lost 5 bases, with 13 bases spanning the gap. Germline V lookup: CDR1 MNHNY, CDR2 SVGAGI (reference sequence). This CDR3 contains 14 residues. CDR3 coding DNA: TGTGCCAGCAGTCCCTACAGAGCCGATCAGCCCCAGCATTTT. Translation gives CASSPYRADQPQHF.

V and J are TRBV5-1 and TRBJ2-5; D unresolved. The ends were cut back, 4 bases at V and 2 bases at J, with 6 bases in the middle. The CDR3 spans 12 residues. Germline V gene sequence: CDR1 SGHRS, CDR2 YFSETQ. CDR3 nucleotide sequence: TGCGCCAGCAGCCAACATCAAGAGACCCAGTACTTC. This translates into CASSQHQETQYF. Complete variable domain (other parts from reference TRBV5-1 and TRBJ2-5): KAGVTQTPRYLIKTRGQQVTLSCSPISGHRSVSWYQQTPGQGLQFLFEYFSETQRNKGNFPGRFSGRQFSNSRSEMNVSTLELGDSALYLCASSQHQETQYFGPGTRLLVL.

This chain links TRBV6-4 with TRBJ2-7; 7 nucleotides agree with TRBD1. Germline CDR1 MRHNA, CDR2 SNTAGT. Trimming at V came to 0 bases and at J to 2 bases, leaving 4 bases not matched to a gene. The CDR3 has 15 amino acids. CDR3 DNA sequence: TGTGCCAGCAGTGACTCGGCAGGGGGTGCCTACGAGCAGTACTTC. Its protein product is CASSDSAGGAYEQYF.

The V and J genes are TRBV7-9 and TRBJ2-5; 10 positions match TRBD2. The V gene end was trimmed by 0 bases and the J gene end by 2 bases; junction bases not matched to a gene: 6. The CDR3 covers 17 residues. The germline V gene encodes CDR1 SEHNR and CDR2 FQNEAQ (reference sequence). The CDR3 nucleotides read TGTGCCAGCAGCTTAGCACTAGCGGGGCGGGGTCAAGAGACCCAGTACTTC. It encodes CASSLALAGRGQETQYF.

The chain carries TRBV9 and TRBJ2-2; TRBD2 might be the D (5 bases). Trimming left V 1 base short and J 5 bases short, with 15 bases between. The CDR3 consists of 16 residues. The germline gives CDR1 SGDLS, CDR2 YYNGEE. CDR3 sequence: CASSVRLPTGTGELFF. In nucleotides, the CDR3 is TGTGCCAGCAGCGTACGATTACCCACGGGGACCGGGGAGCTGTTTTTT.

This chain links TRBV6-6 with TRBJ2-7; 7 nucleotides match TRBD1. This CDR3 contains 14 residues. With 2 bases clipped from V and 0 bases from J, the junction kept 1 base outside the gene matches. Germline V gene lookup returns CDR1 MNHNY and CDR2 SVGAGI (reference sequence). CDR3 nucleotides: TGTGCCAGCAGTTACGGGGACAGCTCCTACGAGCAGTACTTC. It is translated as CASSYGDSSYEQYF.

This sequence joins TRBV19 and TRBJ2-7; tentative D call: TRBD1 (6 bases). The CDR3 spans 11 residues. CDR1 is LNHDA, CDR2 SQIVND, per germline (reference sequence). Deletions cut 10 bases from V and 1 base from J, with 8 bases between. CDR3 sequence: CANQGSYEQYF. DNA for the CDR3: TGTGCCAATCAGGGGTCCTACGAGCAGTACTTC.

The J gene is TRBJ1-6, the V gene TRBV30; possibly TRBD1 for D (6 bases). The germline gives CDR1 GTSNPN, CDR2 SVGIG (reference sequence). V was clipped by 0 bases and J by 7 bases, with 16 bases between them. The CDR3 contains 16 residues. CDR3 in amino acids: CAWSVHRVGRNSPLHF. In nucleotides, the CDR3 is TGTGCCTGGAGTGTACACAGGGTCGGCCGGAATTCACCCCTCCACTTT. Together with reference TRBV30 and TRBJ1-6, the CDR3 gives the full variable domain: SQTIHQWPATLVQPVGSPLSLECTVEGTSNPNLYWYRQAAGRGLQLLFYSVGIGQISSEVPQNLSASRPQDRQFILSSKKLLLSDSGFYLCAWSVHRVGRNSPLHFGNGTRLTVT.

The genes are TRBV6-5 and TRBJ1-2; 7 nucleotides align to TRBD1. J gave up 0 bases and V 7 bases, and 8 bases lay outside the gene matches. CDR3 size: 15 residues. Looked up from germline, CDR1 is MNHEY and CDR2 is SVGAGI. Here the CDR3 DNA reads TGTGCCAGCACTAAGGTCGGGACAGCTAACTATGGCTACACCTTC. Residues: CASTKVGTANYGYTF.

The chain combines TRBV7-2 with TRBJ2-3; 10 positions match TRBD2. The junction had 9 bases not matched to a gene; V was cut back by 0 bases and J by 3 bases. Germline V lookup: CDR1 SGHTA, CDR2 FQGNSA. The CDR3 sequence is 18 residues long. This CDR3 reads CASSLAKRGGHVTDTQYF. For the CDR3, the DNA is TGTGCCAGCAGCTTAGCGAAGCGGGGGGGCCACGTAACAGATACGCAGTATTTT.

V is TRBV4-3 and J is TRBJ2-7, with TRBD1 identical over 10 bases. Germline V gene data show CDR1 as LGHNA and CDR2 as YSLEER. The CDR3 is 17 amino acids. With V trimmed by 0 bases and J by 5 bases, 10 bases remained unmatched. Here the CDR3 reads CASSQDLAGTGVDEQYF. The DNA of the CDR3 is TGCGCCAGCAGCCAAGATCTCGCCGGGACAGGGGTTGACGAGCAGTACTTC.

This chain joins TRBV5-5 and TRBJ1-1; D not resolved. The CDR3 has 13 residues. Germline values: CDR1 SGHKS, CDR2 YYEKEE (reference sequence). V was pared by 2 bases and J by 3 bases, with 8 bases between. CDR3 sequence: CASSFTDDTEAFF. CDR3 in DNA: TGTGCCAGCAGCTTTACAGACGACACTGAAGCTTTCTTT.

This rearrangement joins TRBV19 to TRBJ1-1, with D hard to call. The ends were cut back, 4 bases at V and 5 bases at J, with 11 bases in the middle. Germline-derived CDR1 and CDR2 are LNHDA and SQIVND (reference sequence). The length of the CDR3 is 13 residues. The CDR3 region is CASSNLVGTEAFF. As DNA, the CDR3 is TGTGCCAGTAGTAATCTAGTTGGAACTGAAGCTTTCTTT.

The chain couples TRBV27 to TRBJ1-3; possibly TRBD1 for D (5 bases). The germline V gene encodes CDR1 MNHEY and CDR2 SMNVEV (reference sequence). CDR3 length: 16 residues. Trimming pared 10 bases from V and 11 bases from J, leaving 30 bases between. This CDR3 is CATGHKQPIPLCAIYF. The CDR3 DNA follows: TGTGCCACCGGACACAAACAACCAATCCCATTGTGCGCCATATATTTT.

The chain uses TRBV5-6 and TRBJ2-7, with a possible D match to TRBD1 (6 bases). V shed 0 bases and J shed 4 bases, with 11 bases lying between them. Germline-derived CDR1 and CDR2 are SGHDT and YYEEEE. The CDR3 spans 14 residues. CDR3 amino acids: CASSLDGQLYEQYF. The CDR3 DNA is TGTGCCAGCAGCTTGGACGGACAGCTTTACGAGCAGTACTTC.

The chain carries TRBV19 and TRBJ2-3, with 8 bases that match TRBD2. Germline V gives CDR1 LNHDA, CDR2 SQIVND (reference sequence). The CDR3 totals 16 residues. V shed 1 base and J 1 base; nucleotides not matched to a gene: 4. The CDR3 region is CASSIASAGGTDTQYF. CDR3 DNA sequence: TGTGCCAGTAGTATAGCCTCAGCGGGGGGCACAGATACGCAGTATTTT.

The rearrangement uses TRBV6-1 and TRBJ1-5; possibly TRBD1 for D (6 bases). Germline loops: CDR1 MNHNS, CDR2 SASEGT. There are 13 residues in the CDR3. Trimming removed 4 bases from V and 5 bases from J, with 9 bases in between. The CDR3 DNA reads TGTGCCAGCAGTGGACAGGAGGATCAGCCCCAGCATTTT. Residues: CASSGQEDQPQHF.

The CDR3 here is CASSPSSGQVNQPQHF. CDR3 sequence (DNA): TGTGCCAGCAGTCCGTCGAGCGGACAGGTCAATCAGCCCCAGCATTTT. The J gene is TRBJ1-5, the V gene TRBV27, with TRBD1 identical over 7 bases. Unmatched junction bases numbered 10, after V lost 5 bases and J lost 3 bases. The CDR3 consists of 16 residues. The germline CDR1 and CDR2 sequences are MNHEY and SMNVEV (reference sequence).

In DNA form, the CDR3 reads TGTGCCAGCAGCGGGGGGCCCTATCAGCCCCAGCATTTT. It is translated as CASSGGPYQPQHF. This sequence joins TRBV28 and TRBJ1-5, with D perhaps TRBD1 (6 bases). The CDR3 consists of 13 residues. In germline, CDR1 is MDHEN, CDR2 SYDVKM. The V gene lost 6 bases and the J gene lost 5 bases, with 11 bases spanning the gap.

The chain uses TRBV27 and TRBJ1-5; D gene ambiguous. The V end was cut by 6 bases, the J end by 5 bases, with 17 bases between. The CDR3 runs 15 residues. CDR1 and CDR2 from the germline V gene are MNHEY and SMNVEV (reference sequence). The CDR3: CASSTHERCDQPQHF. CDR3 DNA sequence: TGTGCCAGCAGCACTCATGAGAGGTGTGATCAGCCCCAGCATTTT.

This chain joins TRBV7-8 and TRBJ1-4; D unclear. Germline lookup yields CDR1 SGHVS and CDR2 FQNEAQ. This CDR3 is 13 amino acids long. Deletions cut 5 bases from V and 8 bases from J, with 12 bases between. CDR3 sequence reads: CASSQQNVEKLFF. In DNA, the CDR3 is TGTGCCAGCAGCCAACAGAACGTGGAAAAACTGTTTTTT.

The gene calls are TRBV5-6 and TRBJ2-5; D gene unclear. This CDR3 region has 16 residues. V was cut by 0 bases and J by 0 bases, with 12 bases left in between. Per the germline V gene, CDR1 is SGHDT and CDR2 is YYEEEE. CDR3 nucleotide sequence: TGTGCCAGCAGCTTGGCGCACCACGGGTACCAAGAGACCCAGTACTTC. Translation gives CASSLAHHGYQETQYF. The variable domain in full, completed from reference TRBV5-6 and TRBJ2-5, reads DAGVTQSPTHLIKTRGQQVTLRCSPKSGHDTVSWYQQALGQGPQFIFQYYEEEERQRGNFPDRFSGHQFPNYSSELNVNALLLGDSALYLCASSLAHHGYQETQYFGPGTRLLVL.

V usage is TRBV19 and J usage is TRBJ2-1, with 8 bases identical to TRBD2. After removal of 5 bases from V and 8 bases from J, the junction contained 11 bases not matched to a gene. CDR1 LNHDA and CDR2 SQIVND come from the germline V gene (reference sequence). The CDR3 is made up of 15 amino acids. The CDR3 here is CASSFRAETSDEQFF. The CDR3 nucleotides read TGTGCCAGTAGTTTCCGCGCAGAGACTAGCGATGAGCAGTTCTTC.